The 17 T cell receptor beta chains reported below all come from one sample, sequenced in a study of tumor-infiltrating lymphocytes in localized non-small cell lung cancer. TCRdb's table, derived via immunoSEQ multiplex PCR, lists solely in-frame clones and lacks some. The table lists 13,000 or so clones, 60% to 70% of them singletons. The sequenced sample was lung tumor tissue. The receptors were sampled from a human donor with non-small cell lung cancer.

This rearrangement joins TRBV7-9 to TRBJ2-1; 10 bases are shared with TRBD2. V lost 3 bases to trimming and J lost 8 bases; unmatched junction nucleotides: 7. Germline loops: CDR1 SEHNR, CDR2 FQNEAQ (reference sequence). The CDR3 loop spans 15 amino acids. Written as DNA, the CDR3 is TGTGCCAGCAGCTTGAGCGGGGGGGCCGCAGATGAGCAGTTCTTC. Amino acids: CASSLSGGAADEQFF. Full variable domain (rest looked up from reference TRBV7-9 and TRBJ2-1): DTGVSQNPRHKITKRGQNVTFRCDPISEHNRLYWYRQTLGQGPEFLTYFQNEAQLEKSRLLSDRFSAERPKGSFSTLEIQRTEQGDSAMYLCASSLSGGAADEQFFGPGTRLTVL.

This clone was picked up one time. The chain links TRBV18 to TRBJ1-4; possible D gene TRBD1, 5 bases. The CDR3 consists of 14 residues. Germline values: CDR1 KGHSH, CDR2 LQKENI. Trimming cost V 3 bases and J 6 bases, with 11 bases left between them. This CDR3 reads CASSPGGVDEKLFF. As DNA, the CDR3 is TGTGCCAGCTCACCTGGGGGAGTCGATGAAAAACTGTTTTTT.

This clone was seen a few times. J is TRBJ2-7 and V is TRBV10-2; TRBD1 matches 11 bases. CDR1 is WSHSY and CDR2 is SAAADI in the germline V gene. Trimming at V came to 7 bases and at J to 2 bases, leaving 7 bases not matched to a gene. CDR3 length: 15 amino acids. CDR3 region: CASIRDRGWTYEQYF. In DNA, the CDR3 is TGCGCCAGCATCCGGGACAGGGGGTGGACCTACGAGCAGTACTTC.

The rearrangement joins TRBV19 to TRBJ2-7, with D hard to call. Germline values: CDR1 LNHDA, CDR2 SQIVND (reference sequence). The CDR3 extends over 16 amino acids. V was trimmed by 3 bases and J by 0 bases, leaving 15 bases between them. The CDR3 spells CASSIRGTPPSYEQYF. The CDR3 DNA follows: TGTGCCAGTAGTATTCGAGGCACTCCACCCTCCTACGAGCAGTACTTC.

The chain uses TRBV27 and TRBJ1-2; D is undetermined. The germline V and J ends were trimmed by 4 bases and 8 bases, with 26 bases remaining between them. Germline CDR1 and CDR2: MNHEY and SMNVEV (reference sequence). This CDR3 has 17 amino acids. CDR3 nucleotides: TGTGCCAGCAGTTCCCTTAGCCCTGAGCAGGTCGGTCGGGGCTACACCTTC. It yields the protein CASSSLSPEQVGRGYTF.

This chain connects TRBV27 to TRBJ2-5; possibly TRBD2 for D (5 bases). V was clipped by 3 bases and J by 2 bases, with 10 bases between them. This CDR3 spans 14 amino acids. Germline CDR1 and CDR2: MNHEY and SMNVEV (reference sequence). Here the CDR3 DNA reads TGTGCCAGCAGTTTCGCCAGGACTCAAGAGACCCAGTACTTC. Translated: CASSFARTQETQYF.

This chain connects TRBV6-5 to TRBJ2-7; 7 bases map to TRBD1. Trimming at V came to 8 bases and at J to 6 bases, leaving 16 bases not matched to a gene. The CDR3 is made up of 15 amino acids. CDR1 and CDR2 from the germline V gene are MNHEY and SVGAGI. The CDR3 loop is CASERGTLGGGEQYF. CDR3 in DNA: TGTGCCAGCGAAAGGGGCACCTTAGGGGGCGGCGAGCAGTACTTC.

In this sample, this clone turned up a few times. The rearrangement joins TRBV9 to TRBJ1-3; D gene unclear. Trimming removed 7 bases at V and 0 bases at J, with 11 bases between. The CDR3 covers 14 residues. Germline loops: CDR1 SGDLS, CDR2 YYNGEE. CDR3 bases: TGTGCCAGCCGGGAGGAGAGCTCTGGAAACACCATATATTTT. Translated, it gives CASREESSGNTIYF.

This clone was found a few times. This sequence joins TRBV2 and TRBJ1-5; D is possibly TRBD1 (5 bases). V shed 3 bases and J shed 7 bases, with 13 bases lying between them. The CDR3 is 14 residues long. Looked up from germline, CDR1 is SNHLY and CDR2 is FYNNEI. The CDR3 protein is CASSEGQGEQPQHF. CDR3 bases: TGTGCCAGCAGTGAGGGCCAGGGAGAACAGCCCCAGCATTTT.

The V and J genes are TRBV30 and TRBJ1-2; the D is unclear. Trimming took off 3 bases at V and 0 bases at J, with 5 bases between the two ends. This CDR3 has 12 residues. Germline CDR1 is GTSNPN and CDR2 is SVGIG (reference sequence). The CDR3 here is CAWREPNYGYTF. The CDR3 DNA sequence: TGTGCCTGGAGGGAGCCTAACTATGGCTACACCTTC. The variable domain in full, completed from reference TRBV30 and TRBJ1-2, reads SQTIHQWPATLVQPVGSPLSLECTVEGTSNPNLYWYRQAAGRGLQLLFYSVGIGQISSEVPQNLSASRPQDRQFILSSKKLLLSDSGFYLCAWREPNYGYTFGSGTRLTVV.

The rearrangement uses TRBV9 and TRBJ2-3; D could derive from TRBD1 or TRBD2 (5 bases each). V shed 4 bases and J shed 6 bases, with 18 bases lying between them. In germline, CDR1 is SGDLS, CDR2 YYNGEE. The CDR3 extends over 15 amino acids. DNA for the CDR3: TGTGCCAGCAGCCCCCGGACCGGGGCGGTGGATACGCAGTATTTT. This sequence encodes CASSPRTGAVDTQYF.

The V call is TRBV5-4, the J call TRBJ2-7, with TRBD2 identical over 9 bases. The ends lost 4 bases at V and 2 bases at J; junction bases unmatched: 7. This CDR3 region has 15 residues. CDR1 and CDR2 (germline): SGHNT, YYREEE (reference sequence). CDR3 DNA: TGTGCCAGCAGCCTGGGGTCTAGCGGGACCTACGAGCAGTACTTC. Protein product: CASSLGSSGTYEQYF.

The chain recombines TRBV9 with TRBJ2-3, with D perhaps matching TRBD2 (5 bases). The CDR3 sequence is 16 residues long. V was trimmed by 4 bases and J by 0 bases, leaving 15 bases between them. CDR1 and CDR2 (germline): SGDLS, YYNGEE. CDR3 in DNA: TGTGCCAGCAGCCCTCGGAGCGGACCTAGCACAGATACGCAGTATTTT. Its translation: CASSPRSGPSTDTQYF.

This clone was observed a few times. V gene TRBV5-1 combines with J gene TRBJ2-7; TRBD1 aligns across 8 bases. The CDR3 length is 13 residues. Germline V lookup: CDR1 SGHRS, CDR2 YFSETQ. V shed 0 bases, J shed 4 bases, and the junction held 0 bases outside the gene matches. DNA for the CDR3: TGCGCCAGCAGCTTGGACAGGGGGTACGAGCAGTACTTC. The encoded protein is CASSLDRGYEQYF.

This clone was seen a few times. The CDR3: CASTDPNRPGELFF. The CDR3 DNA is TGTGCCAGTACCGATCCGAACAGACCCGGGGAGCTGTTTTTT. The V call is TRBV19, the J call TRBJ2-2, with D unresolved. The V gene's germline CDR1 is LNHDA and CDR2 SQIVND (reference sequence). V lost 7 bases, J lost 6 bases, and 15 bases lay in between. This CDR3 comprises 14 residues.

In its sample, this clone was seen once. The rearrangement uses TRBV7-8 and TRBJ2-2; TRBD1 matches at 8 bases. Germline CDR1 SGHVS, CDR2 FQNEAQ. V dropped 1 base and J dropped 4; count of bases not matched to a gene: 8. The CDR3 extends over 17 amino acids. CDR3 coding DNA: TGTGCCAGCAGCTTAGTTGCCGGGACAGGCGGCACCGGGGAGCTGTTTTTT. Its translation is CASSLVAGTGGTGELFF.

This chain's CDR3 is CASRGAPYGYTF. DNA of the CDR3: TGTGCCAGCCGGGGCGCTCCTTATGGCTACACCTTC. The chain links TRBV6-1 to TRBJ1-2; D possibly corresponds to TRBD1 (5 bases). The CDR3 loop spans 12 amino acids. The ends were cut back, 8 bases at V and 5 bases at J, with 12 bases in the middle. Germline V gene lookup returns CDR1 MNHNS and CDR2 SASEGT.